The following is a T cell receptor beta chain sequence with its context. This entry comes from a study of blood T cell repertoires in COVID-19. Study-wide context: The cDNA or gDNA used as material had been derived from T cells, B-cell-depleted T cells, or PBMCs.

Germline values: CDR1 SNHLY, CDR2 FYNNEI. The CDR3 is made up of 14 amino acids. With V trimmed by 6 bases and J by 6 bases, 4 bases remained unmatched. Clones were sequenced by immunoSEQ multiplex PCR, and TCRdb holds only the in-frame ones, with some missing. This sample has 70,000 to 75,000 clones, with 65% to 85% found just once. Input material: peripheral blood. The gene calls are TRBV2 and TRBJ1-6; 8 positions match TRBD1. The sequence was obtained from an older woman with acute or convalescent COVID-19. CDR3 protein: CASSQTGVNSPLHF. The CDR3 DNA reads TGTGCCAGCAGCCAGACAGGGGTTAATTCACCCCTCCACTTT.